A single sample gave rise to the 32 T cell receptor beta chains below, sequenced in a study of blood T cell repertoires in COVID-19. Profiling relied on immunoSEQ multiplex PCR, and the TCRdb table lists in-frame clones only, not all of them. The sample shows about 66,000 clones, around 90% of them seen only once. The sample was peripheral blood. The receptors were gathered from a human donor in a cohort sampled during active COVID-19.

The rearrangement links TRBV19 to TRBJ1-5; possible D gene TRBD1, 6 bases. Germline V gene sequence: CDR1 LNHDA, CDR2 SQIVND (reference sequence). The CDR3 runs to 14 residues. With 3 bases removed from V and 0 bases from J, the gap between germline ends came to 6 bases. Written as DNA, the CDR3 is TGTGCCAGTAGTATGGACAGTAGCAATCAGCCCCAGCATTTT. Its protein product is CASSMDSSNQPQHF.

This clone was observed a few times. The chain combines TRBV2 with TRBJ1-1, with 7 bases fitting TRBD1. This CDR3 spans 15 amino acids. With V trimmed by 4 bases and J by 1 base, 6 bases remained unmatched. The germline V gene has CDR1 SNHLY and CDR2 FYNNEI. CDR3 DNA: TGTGCCAGCAGTGGCTTAGGGGGCCAGAACACTGAAGCTTTCTTT. This encodes CASSGLGGQNTEAFF.

The chain employs TRBV27 and TRBJ1-1; D ambiguous. The germline V and J ends were trimmed by 0 bases and 8 bases, with 19 bases remaining between them. This CDR3 has 16 amino acids. CDR1 is MNHEY, CDR2 SMNVEV, per germline (reference sequence). CDR3 coding DNA: TGTGCCAGCAGTTTATCCTCAGGAACCCTGGGTCCCGAAGCTTTCTTT. Translated, it gives CASSLSSGTLGPEAFF.

This rearrangement joins TRBV6-2 or TRBV6-3 to TRBJ2-1; TRBD1 matches at 7 bases. Germline-derived CDR1 and CDR2 are MNHEY and SVGEGT. This CDR3 has 15 residues. The ends lost 2 bases at V and 4 bases at J; junction bases unmatched: 5. The CDR3 here is CASSYPSQGYNEQFF. The CDR3 nucleotides read TGTGCCAGCAGTTACCCGTCACAGGGGTACAATGAGCAGTTCTTC.

Worth noting for this clone: One junction end disagrees with the germline gene, perhaps due to a read error. The V and J genes are TRBV7-2 and TRBJ2-1; 7 bases align to TRBD2. CDR3 length: 13 residues. In germline, CDR1 is SGHTA, CDR2 FQGNSA. The CDR3, as DNA: TGTGCCAGCAACTTAGGGAGGGGACATGAGCAGTTCTTC. This gives the protein CASNLGRGHEQFF.

The chain uses TRBV4-3 and TRBJ2-1, with D hard to call. The CDR3 consists of 16 residues. From germline, CDR1 is LGHNA and CDR2 YSLEER. Trimming left V 0 bases short and J 0 bases short, with 9 bases between. The CDR3 DNA follows: TGCGCCAGCAGCCAAGACAGTAGCCCCTCCTACAATGAGCAGTTCTTC. Its translation is CASSQDSSPSYNEQFF.

The J gene is TRBJ2-1, the V gene TRBV19; no reliable D call. The germline CDR1 and CDR2 sequences are LNHDA and SQIVND (reference sequence). V dropped 3 bases and J dropped 0 bases, with 6 bases sitting between them. This CDR3 contains 14 residues. The CDR3 sequence is CASSMGISYNEQFF. In nucleotides, the CDR3 is TGTGCCAGTAGTATGGGCATCTCCTACAATGAGCAGTTCTTC.

Remarks on this clone: This specimen includes other DNA sequences encoding the same CDR3. The chain joins TRBV5-6 to TRBJ1-2, with 9 bases that match TRBD1. This CDR3 is 14 amino acids long. The germline CDR1 and CDR2 sequences are SGHDT and YYEEEE. Losses at the gene ends were 4 bases for V and 8 bases for J; bases not matched to a gene: 9. The CDR3 here is CASSLTGGRGGYTF. The CDR3 region has the DNA TGTGCCAGCAGCCTGACAGGGGGTAGGGGGGGCTACACCTTC.

The chain joins TRBV5-1 to TRBJ2-3; D might be TRBD2 (6 bases). The V end was cut by 0 bases, the J end by 1 base, with 15 bases between. The germline V gene encodes CDR1 SGHRS and CDR2 YFSETQ. This CDR3 spans 17 amino acids. The CDR3 DNA sequence: TGCGCCAGCAGCTTGGAGTGGAGGGGAGGCCGCACAGATACGCAGTATTTT. Its translation is CASSLEWRGGRTDTQYF.

J is TRBJ2-7 and V is TRBV19, with TRBD2 identical over 8 bases. This CDR3 comprises 15 residues. Trimming at V came to 2 bases and at J to 3 bases, leaving 6 bases not matched to a gene. Germline V gene sequence: CDR1 LNHDA, CDR2 SQIVND (reference sequence). The CDR3 sequence is CASSIRLAKDYEQYF. The CDR3 DNA follows: TGTGCCAGTAGTATACGACTAGCGAAGGACTACGAGCAGTACTTC.

V and J are TRBV5-1 and TRBJ2-7, with D possibly TRBD1 on 6 matching bases. CDR3 length: 13 amino acids. Trimming pared 3 bases from V and 0 bases from J, leaving 7 bases between. Germline V gene data show CDR1 as SGHRS and CDR2 as YFSETQ. The CDR3 region has the DNA TGCGCCAGCAGCTGGGACATCTCCTACGAGCAGTACTTC. This translates into CASSWDISYEQYF.

The CDR3 sequence is CASSGWTSGVENEQFF. The CDR3 bases are TGTGCCAGCAGCGGATGGACTAGCGGTGTGGAGAATGAGCAGTTCTTC. The gene calls are TRBV7-9 and TRBJ2-1; 10 bases are a match to TRBD2. This CDR3 has 16 residues. Germline V gene data show CDR1 as SEHNR and CDR2 as FQNEAQ (reference sequence). The V segment lost 5 bases and the J segment 7 bases; nucleotides outside the gene matches: 11.

Worth noting for this clone: Because the CDR3's place on the DNA is in doubt, the DNA is left out and the CDR3 is given as listed by TCRdb. The chain employs TRBV21-1 and TRBJ1-3. TRBV21-1 is described as a pseudogene. The CDR3 is 13 amino acids long, termini counted. Here the CDR3 reads CASTVGDGNTIYF.

This rearrangement joins TRBV9 to TRBJ1-2; the D gene is possibly TRBD1 (6 bases). CDR1 is SGDLS and CDR2 is YYNGEE in the germline V gene. V shed 4 bases and J shed 6 bases, with 22 bases lying between them. The CDR3 is 16 amino acids. CDR3: CASSPTPTGLGDGYTF. In DNA form, the CDR3 reads TGTGCCAGCAGCCCCACCCCGACAGGTCTCGGGGATGGCTACACCTTC.

V and J are TRBV12-3 or TRBV12-4 and TRBJ1-3; no firm D call. This CDR3 contains 13 residues. The V end was cut by 8 bases, the J end by 2 bases, with 10 bases between. For the CDR3, the DNA is TGTGCCAGCGCCAGGTGGACTGGAAACACCATATATTTT. It is translated as CASARWTGNTIYF.

V usage is TRBV7-3 and J usage is TRBJ1-6; tentatively, D is TRBD1 (6 bases). The CDR3 consists of 17 residues. V was trimmed by 5 bases and J by 2 bases, leaving 16 bases between them. Germline lookup yields CDR1 SGHTA and CDR2 FQGTGA. CDR3 residues: CASSEAGARAYNSPLHF. CDR3 nucleotides: TGTGCCAGCAGCGAAGCAGGGGCCCGCGCCTATAATTCACCCCTCCACTTT.

The chain joins TRBV2 to TRBJ1-1; 7 bases are a match to TRBD1. CDR1 is SNHLY and CDR2 is FYNNEI in the germline V gene. Trimming removed 4 bases from V and 3 bases from J; junction bases left unmatched: 5. The CDR3 is 14 residues long. The CDR3 is CASSGTGEYTEAFF. The CDR3 DNA is TGTGCCAGCAGTGGGACAGGCGAATACACTGAAGCTTTCTTT.

The chain carries TRBV6-2 or TRBV6-3 and TRBJ2-5; D unresolved. The CDR3 sequence is 15 residues long. V lost 0 bases to trimming and J lost 6 bases, with 14 bases between them. Germline V gene sequence: CDR1 MNHEY, CDR2 SVGEGT. DNA of the CDR3: TGTGCCAGCAGTTACTCGCAGAACCGATATCAGACCCAGTACTTC. It specifies CASSYSQNRYQTQYF.

The J gene is TRBJ1-2, the V gene TRBV6-1; no clear D. Trimming cost V 2 bases and J 8 bases, with 12 bases left between them. CDR1 is MNHNS and CDR2 is SASEGT in the germline V gene. The CDR3 contains 13 residues. The CDR3 region has the DNA TGTGCCAGCAGTGAACCCGGCCTAGGAGGCTACACCTTC. The encoded protein is CASSEPGLGGYTF.

The V and J genes are TRBV6-4 and TRBJ1-6; D gene uncertain. V dropped 4 bases and J dropped 7 bases, with 14 bases sitting between them. The CDR3 spans 15 residues. The germline V gene encodes CDR1 MRHNA and CDR2 SNTAGT. This chain's CDR3 is CASSVGGRTNSPLHF. CDR3 DNA sequence: TGTGCCAGCAGTGTCGGAGGACGGACGAATTCACCCCTCCACTTT.

This chain joins TRBV6-5 and TRBJ2-3; TRBD2 agrees at 9 bases. After removal of 8 bases from V and 6 bases from J, the junction contained 9 bases not matched to a gene. Germline loops: CDR1 MNHEY, CDR2 SVGAGI. This CDR3 contains 14 residues. The CDR3 spells CASRQRGVSDTQYF. The CDR3 DNA follows: TGTGCCAGCCGACAGCGGGGGGTAAGCGATACGCAGTATTTT.

The chain links TRBV5-8 to TRBJ1-1; D ambiguous. V was clipped by 7 bases and J by 1 base, with 23 bases between them. The CDR3 covers 17 residues. Per germline, CDR1 SGHTS and CDR2 YDEGEE. CDR3 sequence reads: CASPRGLRDGENTEAFF. CDR3 bases: TGTGCCAGCCCCCGGGGATTACGGGATGGAGAGAACACTGAAGCTTTCTTT.

V and J are TRBV15 and TRBJ2-7; D is unclear. The CDR3 extends over 13 amino acids. Germline V gene lookup returns CDR1 LNHNV and CDR2 YYDKDF (reference sequence). Trimming took 3 bases from V and 7 from J, leaving 13 bases between them. The CDR3 sequence is CATSRTGVGEQYF. The CDR3, as DNA: TGTGCCACCAGCAGGACTGGAGTCGGGGAGCAGTACTTC.

The rearrangement links TRBV28 to TRBJ2-7; weak D call: TRBD2 (5 bases). Trimming removed 3 bases at V and 0 bases at J, with 18 bases between. CDR3 length: 17 amino acids. Germline CDR1 and CDR2: MDHEN and SYDVKM. CDR3 nucleotide sequence: TGTGCCAGCAGTTTCCCCCTGGGGAGCGGAGGCTCCTACGAGCAGTACTTC. As protein: CASSFPLGSGGSYEQYF.

The CDR3 reads CASSRDRGYEQFF. In nucleotides, the CDR3 is TGTGCCAGCAGCCGGGACAGGGGCTATGAGCAGTTCTTC. The chain employs TRBV7-2 and TRBJ2-1; 10 nucleotides match TRBD1. CDR3 length: 13 residues. Trimming cost V 5 bases and J 8 bases; bases outside gene matches: 3. Germline values: CDR1 SGHTA, CDR2 FQGNSA.

The chain uses TRBV18 and TRBJ1-4; 7 bases agree with TRBD1. The germline gives CDR1 KGHSH, CDR2 LQKENI. The J segment lost 3 bases and the V segment lost 2 bases, leaving 6 bases of the junction unmatched. The CDR3 loop spans 16 amino acids. This CDR3 reads CASSPREGQPNEKLFF. The CDR3 nucleotides are TGTGCCAGCTCACCAAGAGAGGGACAGCCTAATGAAAAACTGTTTTTT.

The chain couples TRBV5-4 to TRBJ2-1; 7 bases match TRBD2. The CDR3 is 16 amino acids. Germline CDR1 reads SGHNT; CDR2 reads YYREEE (reference sequence). The J segment lost 9 bases and the V segment lost 0 bases, leaving 12 bases of the junction unmatched. As DNA, the CDR3 is TGTGCCAGCAGCTTGGCATCAGGACTAGAGTTTCGTGAGCAGTTCTTC. Translated: CASSLASGLEFREQFF.

This clone was observed a handful of times. The V and J genes are TRBV2 and TRBJ1-1, with D uncertain. V lost 8 bases to trimming and J lost 4 bases, with 17 bases between them. The germline gives CDR1 SNHLY, CDR2 FYNNEI. The CDR3 sequence is 14 residues long. CDR3 DNA: TGTGCCAGCTCCCGGGAGGGTTTAGTCACTGAAGCTTTCTTT. Protein: CASSREGLVTEAFF. The variable domain in full, completed from reference TRBV2 and TRBJ1-1, reads EPEVTQTPSHQVTQMGQEVILRCVPISNHLYFYWYRQILGQKVEFLVSFYNNEISEKSEIFDDQFSVERPDGSNFTLKIRSTKLEDSAMYFCASSREGLVTEAFFGQGTRLTVV.

CDR3 nucleotide sequence: TGCAGCGCCGGGACAGTCACAGATACGCAGTATTTT. It translates to CSAGTVTDTQYF. The chain carries TRBV29-1 and TRBJ2-3, with 7 positions matching TRBD1. CDR1 is SQVTM, CDR2 ANQGSEA, per germline. CDR3 length equals 12 residues. V was clipped by 7 bases and J by 2 bases; unmatched bases: 3.

The rearrangement joins TRBV28 to TRBJ2-1, with 9 positions matching TRBD2. This CDR3 contains 18 residues. The junction had 16 bases not matched to a gene; V was cut back by 6 bases and J by 4 bases. Germline V gives CDR1 MDHEN, CDR2 SYDVKM. The CDR3 DNA follows: TGTGCCAGCAGACCTAATAGCGGGAGCCGACCTAGATACAATGAGCAGTTCTTC. Protein: CASRPNSGSRPRYNEQFF.

V gene TRBV19 combines with J gene TRBJ1-5, with TRBD1 matching 10 bases. The CDR3 contains 13 residues. The junction had 4 bases not matched to a gene; V was cut back by 9 bases and J by 5 bases. Germline values: CDR1 LNHDA, CDR2 SQIVND (reference sequence). In DNA form, the CDR3 reads TGTGCCAGCCTGGACAGGGGGGATCAGCCCCAGCATTTT. Translation gives CASLDRGDQPQHF.

Only one count was recorded for this clone. The chain joins TRBV7-9 to TRBJ2-7; 9 bases fit TRBD2. Per the germline V gene, CDR1 is SEHNR and CDR2 is FQNEAQ (reference sequence). This CDR3 has 14 residues. The junction had 6 bases not matched to a gene; V was cut back by 5 bases and J by 4 bases. The CDR3 nucleotides are TGTGCCAGCAGCCGTGACAGCGGGGGGTACGAGCAGTACTTC. Encoded protein: CASSRDSGGYEQYF. Variable domain in full (rest from reference TRBV7-9 and TRBJ2-7): DTGVSQNPRHKITKRGQNVTFRCDPISEHNRLYWYRQTLGQGPEFLTYFQNEAQLEKSRLLSDRFSAERPKGSFSTLEIQRTEQGDSAMYLCASSRDSGGYEQYFGPGTRLTVT.